The T cell receptor (beta chain) described here comes from a study of cytomegalovirus exposure and HLA in healthy donors. Looking at the study overall: HLA-typed donors contributed some 77 million unique TCRs, which were held in an early data release. Study-wide points: Association of a missense DCLRE1C variant with TCR beta V- and J-gene trimming was reported in a later analysis. TCR sequences were mostly rare, though some public TCRs occurred in many donors. In vitro confirmation showed a few CMV-associated chains to be CMV antigen specific.

Amplification used 60 Vbeta primers and 13 Jbeta primers. Here immunoSEQ multiplex PCR was the method, and the copy in TCRdb shows in-frame clones only, minus some. Seen here are about 120,000 clones, around 80% observed once, and the top ten hold 3.5% to 4.5%. The CDR3 has 13 amino acids. The ends were cut back, 10 bases at V and 0 bases at J, with 13 bases in the middle. The V gene's germline CDR1 is SGHTA and CDR2 FQGTGA. As for this clone: Its cognate antigen is unknown.

The receptor comes from a man between 25 and 39 years old in good health and CMV-seropositive. Sequenced input: PBMCs. This chain connects TRBV7-3 to TRBJ2-7, with a tentative D call TRBD2 (6 bases). Written as DNA, the CDR3 is TGTGCCACCGCGGCGGGGCACTCCTACGAGCAGTACTTC. It encodes CATAAGHSYEQYF.